The T cell receptor (beta chain) under discussion was sequenced for a study of cytomegalovirus exposure and HLA in healthy donors. The overall study: As released early, the data held roughly 85 million unique TCRs from HLA-typed donors. When 350 to 500 donors were genotyped, approximately 81% of them were found to fall in the Caucasian-associated ancestry cluster. The study's findings and limits: Per a prior analysis, the majority of TCR beta V segments were productive roughly 87% or roughly 30% of the time.

J gave up 7 bases and V 6 bases, and 4 bases lay outside the gene matches. CDR1 is MNHEY, CDR2 SVGAGI, per germline. This CDR3 spans 13 amino acids. Notes on this clone: Its antigen remains unknown.

Researchers ran the PCR with 60 Vbeta and 13 Jbeta primers. Authors' methods: Unique TCR beta chains numbered approximately 80 million in a later analysis, with around 10 million shared. Data came from immunoSEQ multiplex PCR; TCRdb stores just in-frame clones and leaves some out. Clone size and V and J calls were adopted from that table, with D and trimming inferred from the DNA. In the table there are fewer than 250,000 clones, roughly four fifths of which are singletons. The receptor was derived from a man aged 35-49 years in good health and CMV-seropositive. Sample: PBMCs. The chain has TRBV6-5 and TRBJ1-5, with 9 nucleotides matching TRBD1. The CDR3 sequence is CASSGQGRQPQHF. CDR3 DNA: TGTGCCAGCAGCGGACAGGGGAGGCAGCCCCAGCATTTT.